The 4 T cell receptor beta chains below come from one sample, sequenced in a study of T cells in Graves' hyperthyroidism and ophthalmopathy. TCR beta CDR3 region amplification was performed from RNA transcripts. HTBI primers were used for first-round RT-PCR of the TCR CDR3. TCRdb reanalysed the multiplex PCR reads using MiXCR and keeps one entry per CDR3 protein. The data hold roughly 420,000 distinct CDR3 sequences, with about a sixth observed a single time. The sample comprised blood. These receptors were obtained from a woman under 30 with Graves' hyperthyroidism.

This clonotype was picked up many times. The CDR3 is CASSQVGRAMNTEAFF. The CDR3 bases are TGTGCCAGCAGTCAGGTCGGACGTGCCATGAACACTGAAGCTTTCTTT. V and J are TRBV6-2 or TRBV6-3 and TRBJ1-1; D gene ambiguous. The CDR3 totals 16 residues. The germline V gene has CDR1 MNHEY and CDR2 SVGEGT. Trimming pared 5 bases from V and 0 bases from J, leaving 16 bases between.

In this sample, this clonotype turned up many times. V usage is TRBV11-2 and J usage is TRBJ1-5; D is undetermined. The CDR3 is 13 amino acids. Deletions cut 5 bases from V and 5 bases from J, with 10 bases between. CDR1 is SGHAT and CDR2 is FQNNGV in the germline V gene. CDR3 protein: CASSQDGHQPQHF. In DNA, the CDR3 is TGTGCCAGCAGCCAGGACGGACATCAGCCCCAGCATTTT.

The chain uses TRBV28 and TRBJ2-2; 9 bases match TRBD1. J was trimmed by 4 bases and V by 8 bases; bases with no gene match: 5. The germline V gene encodes CDR1 MDHEN and CDR2 SYDVKM. The CDR3 consists of 14 residues. The CDR3 DNA sequence: TGTGCCAGCTGTGGGACAGGGATCACCGGGGAGCTGTTTTTT. As protein: CASCGTGITGELFF.

There are many counts of this clonotype. The chain employs TRBV7-9 and TRBJ2-5; 12 bases align to TRBD2. Germline V lookup: CDR1 SEHNR, CDR2 FQNEAQ (reference sequence). This CDR3 is 17 amino acids long. V lost 1 base to trimming and J lost 4 bases; unmatched junction nucleotides: 7. The CDR3 DNA is TGTGCCAGCAGCTTAGATGCTAGCGGGAGGGCCAGAGAGACCCAGTACTTC. It codes for CASSLDASGRARETQYF.